A single T cell receptor (beta chain) is shown here with its context. Clones were sequenced by immunoSEQ multiplex PCR, and TCRdb holds only the in-frame ones, with some missing. This repertoire shows 10,000 to 15,000 clones, 78% found once; its top ten account for around 37%. The data derive from a study of blood T cell repertoires in COVID-19. At the level of the study: T cells, B-cell-depleted T cells, or PBMCs supplied cDNA or gDNA.

CDR1 is MNHEY and CDR2 is SMNVEV in the germline V gene (reference sequence). The length of the CDR3 is 13 residues. V was cut by 5 bases and J by 6 bases, with 8 bases left in between. This clonotype was sampled from a human donor in a cohort sampled during active COVID-19. Sequencing was carried out using peripheral blood. The rearrangement joins TRBV27 to TRBJ1-6, with D hard to call. This CDR3 reads CASSRLTNSPLHF. CDR3 DNA sequence: TGTGCCAGCAGTCGGTTAACTAATTCACCCCTCCACTTT.